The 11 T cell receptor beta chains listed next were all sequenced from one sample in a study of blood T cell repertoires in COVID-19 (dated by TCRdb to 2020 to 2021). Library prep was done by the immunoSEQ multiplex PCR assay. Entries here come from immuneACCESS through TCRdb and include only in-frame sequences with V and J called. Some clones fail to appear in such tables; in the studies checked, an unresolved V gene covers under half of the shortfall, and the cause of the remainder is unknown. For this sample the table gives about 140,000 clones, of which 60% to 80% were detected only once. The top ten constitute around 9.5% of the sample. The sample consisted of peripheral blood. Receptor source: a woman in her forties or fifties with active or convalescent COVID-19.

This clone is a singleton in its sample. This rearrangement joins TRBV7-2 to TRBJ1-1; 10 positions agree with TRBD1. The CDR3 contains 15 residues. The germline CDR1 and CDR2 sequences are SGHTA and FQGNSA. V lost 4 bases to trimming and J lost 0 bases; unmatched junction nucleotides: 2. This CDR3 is CASSWGQGMNTEAFF. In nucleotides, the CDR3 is TGTGCCAGCAGCTGGGGACAGGGGATGAACACTGAAGCTTTCTTT.

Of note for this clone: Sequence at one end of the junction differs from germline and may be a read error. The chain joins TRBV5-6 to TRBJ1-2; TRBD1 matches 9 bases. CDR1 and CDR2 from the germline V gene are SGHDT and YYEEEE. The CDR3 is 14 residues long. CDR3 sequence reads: CASCLEQGARGYTF. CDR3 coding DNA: TGTGCCAGCTGCTTGGAACAGGGGGCGCGGGGCTACACCTTC.

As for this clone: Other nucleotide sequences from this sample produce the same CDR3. The CDR3 loop is CASSLSGGAYNEQFF. CDR3 sequence (DNA): TGTGCCAGCAGTCTTAGCGGGGGGGCCTACAATGAGCAGTTCTTC. V usage is TRBV2 and J usage is TRBJ2-1; 11 bases fit TRBD2. The germline CDR1 and CDR2 sequences are SNHLY and FYNNEI. CDR3 length: 15 amino acids. Losses at the gene ends were 5 bases for V and 2 bases for J; bases not matched to a gene: 2.

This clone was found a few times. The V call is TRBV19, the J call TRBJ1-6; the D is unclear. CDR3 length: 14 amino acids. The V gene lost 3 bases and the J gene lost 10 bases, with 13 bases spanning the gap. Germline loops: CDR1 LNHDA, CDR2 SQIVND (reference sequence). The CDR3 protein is CASSIKAGNSPLHF. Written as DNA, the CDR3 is TGTGCCAGTAGTATCAAGGCAGGAAACTCACCCCTCCACTTT.

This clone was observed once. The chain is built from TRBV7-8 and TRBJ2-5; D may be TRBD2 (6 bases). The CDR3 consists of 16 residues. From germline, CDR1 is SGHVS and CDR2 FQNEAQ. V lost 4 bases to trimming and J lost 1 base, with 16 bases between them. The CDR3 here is CASSSRRGNTQETQYF. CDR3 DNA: TGTGCCAGCAGCTCACGGAGGGGAAACACCCAAGAGACCCAGTACTTC.

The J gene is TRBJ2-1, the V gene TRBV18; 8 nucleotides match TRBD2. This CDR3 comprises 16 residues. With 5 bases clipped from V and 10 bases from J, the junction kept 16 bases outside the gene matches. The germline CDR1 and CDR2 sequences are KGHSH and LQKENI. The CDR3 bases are TGTGCCAGCTCAGGAGGTGCGGGGGGCCCCTTAGACGAGCAGTTCTTC. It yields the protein CASSGGAGGPLDEQFF.

The CDR3 region is CASSLGQGAREEQFF. Written as DNA, the CDR3 is TGCGCCAGCAGCTTGGGGCAGGGGGCAAGGGAGGAGCAGTTCTTC. The rearrangement uses TRBV5-1 and TRBJ2-1, with 8 bases identical to TRBD1. The CDR3 contains 15 residues. Germline CDR1 reads SGHRS; CDR2 reads YFSETQ. J was trimmed by 10 bases and V by 0 bases; bases with no gene match: 9.

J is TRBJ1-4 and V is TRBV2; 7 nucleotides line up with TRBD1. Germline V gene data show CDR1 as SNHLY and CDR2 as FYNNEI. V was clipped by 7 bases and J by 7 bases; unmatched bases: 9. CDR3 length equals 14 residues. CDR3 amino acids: CASNDRVEGEKLFF. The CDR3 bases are TGTGCCAGCAATGACAGGGTAGAAGGTGAAAAACTGTTTTTT.

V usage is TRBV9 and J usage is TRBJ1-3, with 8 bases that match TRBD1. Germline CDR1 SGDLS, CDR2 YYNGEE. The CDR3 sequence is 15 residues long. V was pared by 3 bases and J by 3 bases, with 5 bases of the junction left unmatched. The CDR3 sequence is CASSAMTGDGNTIYF. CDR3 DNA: TGTGCCAGCAGCGCTATGACAGGGGATGGAAACACCATATATTTT. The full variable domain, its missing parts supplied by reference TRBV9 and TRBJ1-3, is DSGVTQTPKHLITATGQRVTLRCSPRSGDLSVYWYQQSLDQGLQFLIQYYNGEERAKGNILERFSAQQFPDLHSELNLSSLELGDSALYFCASSAMTGDGNTIYFGEGSWLTVV.

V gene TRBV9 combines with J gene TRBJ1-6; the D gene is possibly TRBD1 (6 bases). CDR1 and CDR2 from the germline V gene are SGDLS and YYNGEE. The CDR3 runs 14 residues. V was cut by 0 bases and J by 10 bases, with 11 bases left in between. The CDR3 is CASSVGGRGSPLHF. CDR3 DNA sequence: TGTGCCAGCAGCGTAGGGGGGCGCGGGTCACCCCTCCACTTT.

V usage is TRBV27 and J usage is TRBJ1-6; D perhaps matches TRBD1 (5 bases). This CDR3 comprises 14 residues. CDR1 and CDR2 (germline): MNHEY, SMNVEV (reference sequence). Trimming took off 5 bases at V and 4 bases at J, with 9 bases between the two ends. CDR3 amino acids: CASSPDRYNSPLHF. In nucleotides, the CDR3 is TGTGCCAGCAGTCCTGACAGATATAATTCACCCCTCCACTTT.